These 29 T cell receptor beta chains were sequenced from one sample in a study of control samples from healthy donors and cancer patients. Only in-frame clones appear in the TCRdb table, and some are missing; sequencing was by immunoSEQ multiplex PCR. The sample yields approximately 9,100 clones, 90% to 95% seen once. Sequenced material: PBMCs. These receptors came from a man in his sixties with colorectal cancer.

The sample holds a few counts of this clone. The rearrangement uses TRBV10-3 and TRBJ1-1; D may be TRBD1 (6 bases). In germline, CDR1 is ENHRY, CDR2 SYGVKD. There are 14 residues in the CDR3. V shed 2 bases and J shed 1 base, with 8 bases lying between them. The CDR3 nucleotides are TGTGCCATCAGTGAGGGCAGGGGGAACACTGAAGCTTTCTTT. Protein sequence: CAISEGRGNTEAFF.

CDR3 sequence: CASSPLLFRGPPLHF. For the CDR3, the DNA is TGTGCCAGCAGCCCCCTTCTTTTCCGGGGCCCACCCCTCCACTTT. The chain links TRBV6-5 to TRBJ1-6; TRBD1 is a possible D gene (5 bases). The CDR3 totals 15 residues. Per the germline V gene, CDR1 is MNHEY and CDR2 is SVGAGI. Trimming removed 6 bases at V and 11 bases at J, with 20 bases between.

The genes are TRBV7-3 and TRBJ1-6; perhaps TRBD1 as D (5 bases). The CDR3 spans 18 residues. Deletions cut 5 bases from V and 2 bases from J, with 19 bases between. Germline lookup yields CDR1 SGHTA and CDR2 FQGTGA. CDR3 protein: CASSRLPSGRAYNSPLHF. The CDR3 nucleotides are TGTGCCAGCAGCCGTTTACCCTCAGGGAGGGCCTATAATTCACCCCTCCACTTT.

The gene calls are TRBV5-4 and TRBJ2-1; a weak D match, TRBD2 (5 bases). Per the germline V gene, CDR1 is SGHNT and CDR2 is YYREEE (reference sequence). The ends were cut back, 1 base at V and 2 bases at J, with 10 bases in the middle. The CDR3 is 15 amino acids. Here the CDR3 DNA reads TGTGCCAGCAGCTTGAGGGCGGGTGCCTACAATGAGCAGTTCTTC. This codes for CASSLRAGAYNEQFF.

The chain is built from TRBV7-8 and TRBJ1-5, with D perhaps matching TRBD1 (5 bases). The CDR3 extends over 17 amino acids. From germline, CDR1 is SGHVS and CDR2 FQNEAQ. V shed 0 bases and J shed 2 bases, with 14 bases lying between them. The CDR3 reads CASSLARGFGGNQPQHF. CDR3 sequence (DNA): TGTGCCAGCAGCTTAGCAAGGGGCTTTGGGGGCAATCAGCCCCAGCATTTT.

The table lists this clone with a few counts. The rearrangement joins TRBV7-3 to TRBJ2-3; D is uncertain. The CDR3 totals 11 residues. Germline V gene lookup returns CDR1 SGHTA and CDR2 FQGTGA. Trimming removed 5 bases at V and 6 bases at J, with 6 bases between. The chain's CDR3 is CASSMGDTQYF. DNA of the CDR3: TGTGCCAGCAGCATGGGGGATACGCAGTATTTT.

This rearrangement joins TRBV7-2 to TRBJ2-2; 8 bases are a match to TRBD1. Germline CDR1 is SGHTA and CDR2 is FQGNSA. Losses at the gene ends were 4 bases for V and 7 bases for J; bases not matched to a gene: 2. The CDR3 length is 13 residues. The CDR3 DNA reads as TGTGCCAGCAGCTCTACAGGGGGCGGGGAGCTGTTTTTT. It translates to CASSSTGGGELFF.

This CDR3 is CASSQLTGFGNQPQHF. In DNA form, the CDR3 reads TGCGCCAGCAGCCAGTTAACAGGGTTCGGGAATCAGCCCCAGCATTTT. The chain links TRBV4-1 to TRBJ1-5, with D possibly matching TRBD1 (6 bases). In germline, CDR1 is MGHRA, CDR2 YSYEKL. Trimming took 3 bases from V and 4 from J, leaving 16 bases between them. The length of the CDR3 is 16 residues.

The chain couples TRBV3-1 (or the pseudogene TRBV3-2) to TRBJ1-1; D remains unclear. Trimming removed 0 bases from V and 3 bases from J, with 11 bases in between. The CDR3 extends over 15 amino acids. Germline-derived CDR1 and CDR2 are LGHDT and YNNKEL (reference sequence). CDR3 in DNA: TGTGCCAGCAGCCAAGACCCTCGCCCTGACACTGAAGCTTTCTTT. This encodes CASSQDPRPDTEAFF.

The chain uses TRBV9 and TRBJ2-3, with 10 bases lining up with TRBD1. The J segment lost 7 bases and the V segment lost 0 bases, leaving 5 bases of the junction unmatched. Germline CDR1 is SGDLS and CDR2 is YYNGEE. The CDR3 runs 15 residues. The CDR3 DNA reads as TGTGCCAGCAGCGTAGCGACAGGGGGCGGGAATACGCAGTATTTT. Amino acids: CASSVATGGGNTQYF.

This clone occurred a few times. The rearrangement uses TRBV6-5 and TRBJ1-2; TRBD1 is a possible D gene (5 bases). The CDR3 length is 15 residues. Germline CDR1 is MNHEY and CDR2 is SVGAGI. V lost 0 bases and J lost 2, with 10 bases in between. The CDR3 spells CASSYSGAENYGYTF. The CDR3 DNA is TGTGCCAGCAGTTACTCCGGGGCGGAAAACTATGGCTACACCTTC.

V usage is TRBV4-1 and J usage is TRBJ2-1; perhaps TRBD1 as D (6 bases). This CDR3 has 13 residues. The V gene lost 4 bases and the J gene lost 6 bases, with 10 bases spanning the gap. Germline loops: CDR1 MGHRA, CDR2 YSYEKL. The CDR3 sequence is CASSRGGINEQFF. In DNA, the CDR3 is TGCGCCAGCAGCCGAGGGGGAATCAATGAGCAGTTCTTC.

This rearrangement joins TRBV5-1 to TRBJ1-1, with 7 bases matching TRBD1. Per germline, CDR1 SGHRS and CDR2 YFSETQ. CDR3 length: 14 amino acids. J lost 5 bases, V lost 1 base, and 5 bases had no gene match. CDR3 in DNA: TGCGCCAGCAGCTTGAGGGGGCAAGGGACTGAAGCTTTCTTT. Amino acid sequence: CASSLRGQGTEAFF.

This clone was observed a few times. J is TRBJ1-3 and V is TRBV5-6, with a tentative D call TRBD1 (5 bases). In germline, CDR1 is SGHDT, CDR2 YYEEEE. The CDR3 spans 14 residues. V shed 4 bases and J shed 1 base, with 9 bases lying between them. CDR3: CASSDSTSGNTIYF. CDR3 sequence (DNA): TGTGCCAGCAGCGACAGCACTTCTGGAAACACCATATATTTT.

The chain recombines TRBV7-2 with TRBJ1-5; D remains unclear. The CDR3 loop spans 13 amino acids. Trimming took off 3 bases at V and 4 bases at J, with 7 bases between the two ends. CDR1 and CDR2 from the germline V gene are SGHTA and FQGNSA. The CDR3 bases are TGTGCCAGCAGCTTGGCCCGAAATCAGCCCCAGCATTTT. It translates to CASSLARNQPQHF. Together with reference TRBV7-2 and TRBJ1-5, the CDR3 gives the full variable domain: GAGVSQSPSNKVTEKGKDVELRCDPISGHTALYWYRQSLGQGLEFLIYFQGNSAPDKSGLPSDRFSAERTGGSVSTLTIQRTQQEDSAVYLCASSLARNQPQHFGDGTRLSIL.

This clone turned up a few times. The J gene is TRBJ1-5, the V gene TRBV7-8, with D uncertain. Germline assignment: CDR1 SGHVS and CDR2 FQNEAQ. V was cut by 2 bases and J by 5 bases, with 13 bases left in between. This CDR3 contains 15 residues. CDR3 region: CASSLTRPGYQPQHF. DNA of the CDR3: TGTGCCAGCAGCTTAACGCGACCGGGATATCAGCCCCAGCATTTT.

This sequence joins TRBV3-1 (or the pseudogene TRBV3-2) and TRBJ2-7; 7 nucleotides align to TRBD1. This CDR3 comprises 14 residues. Per the germline V gene, CDR1 is LGHDT and CDR2 is YNNKEL (reference sequence). V dropped 2 bases and J dropped 2; count of bases not matched to a gene: 3. The CDR3 sequence: CASSQTTGPYEQYF. The DNA of the CDR3 is TGTGCCAGCAGCCAAACGACAGGGCCCTACGAGCAGTACTTC.

V gene TRBV28 combines with J gene TRBJ2-5; D may be TRBD1 or TRBD2 (5 bases each). V was clipped by 3 bases and J by 3 bases, with 8 bases between them. The CDR3 consists of 13 residues. In germline, CDR1 is MDHEN, CDR2 SYDVKM. Here the CDR3 DNA reads TGTGCCAGCAGTTTTGGGACGAAAGAGACCCAGTACTTC. Protein: CASSFGTKETQYF.

This rearrangement joins TRBV2 to TRBJ1-1; possibly TRBD1 for D (5 bases). V was shortened by 7 bases and J by 1 base, with 7 bases between the two germline ends. The germline CDR1 and CDR2 sequences are SNHLY and FYNNEI. The CDR3 is made up of 12 amino acids. CDR3 protein: CASTQGNTEAFF. As DNA, the CDR3 is TGTGCCAGCACCCAGGGGAACACTGAAGCTTTCTTT. The whole variable domain, remainder taken from reference TRBV2 and TRBJ1-1, is EPEVTQTPSHQVTQMGQEVILRCVPISNHLYFYWYRQILGQKVEFLVSFYNNEISEKSEIFDDQFSVERPDGSNFTLKIRSTKLEDSAMYFCASTQGNTEAFFGQGTRLTVV.

The chain joins TRBV29-1 to TRBJ1-5; a possible D gene is TRBD1 (6 bases). Germline-derived CDR1 and CDR2 are SQVTM and ANQGSEA. The length of the CDR3 is 17 residues. Trimming pared 3 bases from V and 1 base from J, leaving 19 bases between. The CDR3 loop reads CSVDSIRPGASNQPQHF. The CDR3 DNA reads as TGCAGCGTTGACTCAATAAGGCCAGGGGCGAGCAATCAGCCCCAGCATTTT. The whole variable domain, filled in from reference TRBV29-1 and TRBJ1-5, reads SAVISQKPSRDICQRGTSLTIQCQVDSQVTMMFWYRQQPGQSLTLIATANQGSEATYESGFVIDKFPISRPNLTFSTLTVSNMSPEDSSIYLCSVDSIRPGASNQPQHFGDGTRLSIL.

The chain has TRBV6-5 and TRBJ1-5; perhaps TRBD1 as D (5 bases). The CDR3 covers 13 residues. The V gene lost 8 bases and the J gene lost 8 bases, with 16 bases spanning the gap. Germline CDR1 reads MNHEY; CDR2 reads SVGAGI. CDR3: CASSLTAGKPQHF. The CDR3 DNA reads as TGTGCCAGCTCTCTTACCGCAGGGAAGCCCCAGCATTTT.

This sequence joins TRBV27 and TRBJ2-4, with TRBD1 identical over 9 bases. With V trimmed by 6 bases and J by 7 bases, 7 bases remained unmatched. Germline loops: CDR1 MNHEY, CDR2 SMNVEV (reference sequence). The CDR3 spans 14 residues. CDR3 coding DNA: TGTGCCAGCAGACCCCGGACAGGGGTTAACATTCAGTACTTC. Its protein product is CASRPRTGVNIQYF.

This clone was observed a single time. This rearrangement joins TRBV18 to TRBJ2-5, with no clear D. CDR1 KGHSH and CDR2 LQKENI come from the germline V gene. The CDR3 length is 11 residues. V was shortened by 6 bases and J by 2 bases, with 4 bases between the two germline ends. The CDR3 spells CASSGQETQYF. The CDR3 bases are TGTGCCAGCTCGGGGCAAGAGACCCAGTACTTC. The complete variable domain, with remaining parts taken from reference TRBV18 and TRBJ2-5, reads NAGVMQNPRHLVRRRGQEARLRCSPMKGHSHVYWYRQLPEEGLKFMVYLQKENIIDESGMPKERFSAEFPKEGPSILRIQQVVRGDSAAYFCASSGQETQYFGPGTRLLVL.

The chain is built from TRBV2 and TRBJ2-2; D unclear. Per germline, CDR1 SNHLY and CDR2 FYNNEI. With 5 bases removed from V and 7 bases from J, the gap between germline ends came to 14 bases. The CDR3 length is 14 residues. The CDR3 loop is CASSSILADGELFF. CDR3 sequence (DNA): TGTGCCAGCAGTTCAATCCTCGCGGACGGGGAGCTGTTTTTT.

This chain joins TRBV6-5 and TRBJ1-6; D not certain. This CDR3 has 16 amino acids. Germline assignment: CDR1 MNHEY and CDR2 SVGAGI. Trimming shortened V by 0 bases and J by 5 bases, and 11 bases separated the two germline ends. The CDR3 nucleotides read TGTGCCAGCAGTTACTCGGCACAGTTCGATAATTCACCCCTCCACTTT. Protein product: CASSYSAQFDNSPLHF.

The chain has TRBV5-1 and TRBJ2-5; no definite D call. The CDR3 spans 14 residues. Looked up from germline, CDR1 is SGHRS and CDR2 is YFSETQ. V was cut by 0 bases and J by 2 bases, with 8 bases left in between. CDR3 bases: TGCGCCAGCAGCTTGGCCAGCCAACAAGAGACCCAGTACTTC. Translated: CASSLASQQETQYF.

This chain uses TRBV29-1 with TRBJ1-2, with D unclear. CDR3 length: 11 amino acids. Trimming took off 8 bases at V and 8 bases at J, with 15 bases between the two ends. The germline V gene has CDR1 SQVTM and CDR2 ANQGSEA. CDR3 residues: CSTQWGGGYTF. The CDR3 region has the DNA TGCAGCACCCAGTGGGGAGGCGGCTACACCTTC.

With respect to this clone: An end of the junction differs from the germline gene, which may be a read error. The same CDR3 arises from other DNA sequences in this sample as well. The CDR3 here is CASSLTGTGGTEAFF. DNA for the CDR3: TGCGCCAGCAGTTTAACCGGGACAGGGGGCACTGAAGCTTTCTTT. The chain uses TRBV27 and TRBJ1-1; 11 bases map to TRBD1. The CDR3 is 15 amino acids. Germline lookup yields CDR1 MNHEY and CDR2 SMNVEV (reference sequence).

The rearrangement uses TRBV28 and TRBJ1-5; the match to TRBD1 covers 7 bases. This CDR3 is built from 14 residues. V trimming: 6 bases; J trimming: 4 bases; junction bases outside the gene matches: 6. The V gene's germline CDR1 is MDHEN and CDR2 SYDVKM. CDR3 loop: CASSSGQRNQPQHF. Written as DNA, the CDR3 is TGTGCCAGCAGCTCGGGACAGCGGAATCAGCCCCAGCATTTT. The variable domain in full, completed from reference TRBV28 and TRBJ1-5, reads DVKVTQSSRYLVKRTGEKVFLECVQDMDHENMFWYRQDPGLGLRLIYFSYDVKMKEKGDIPEGYSVSREKKERFSLILESASTNQTSMYLCASSSGQRNQPQHFGDGTRLSIL.